This T cell receptor (beta chain) was retrieved from a study of T cells in Graves' hyperthyroidism and ophthalmopathy. Study information: Staff took peripheral blood when the initial diagnosis was made, before any treatment began. Findings and limits, study-wide: Ophthalmopathy and stable hyperthyroidism were separated by a 13 V-J model.

Of note for this clonotype: The antigen is unknown.

The CDR3 is 15 amino acids. Trimming left V 0 bases short and J 7 bases short, with 16 bases between. The germline gives CDR1 SNHLY, CDR2 FYNNEI. The TCR beta CDR3 regions underwent amplification using RNA transcripts as the source. The TCR CDR3 was amplified in a first-round RT-PCR using the HTBI primer set. TCRdb reprocessed the multiplex PCR reads via MiXCR and lists one record per CDR3 protein. The sample consists of around 800,000 distinct CDR3 sequences, 35% to 45% of them appearing once. The study defined stable Graves' hyperthyroidism as no ophthalmopathy progression within 18 months. Diagnoses were made from clinical symptoms, serum measures (thyroxine and TRAb), thyroid ultrasound and orbital computed tomography.

The chain employs TRBV2 and TRBJ2-7; the D gene could be TRBD1 or TRBD2 (5 bases each). The specimen was blood. The sequence was obtained from a man aged 18 to 30 with Graves' hyperthyroidism. This CDR3 is CASSEAVTTEGEQYF. The DNA for the CDR3 is TGTGCCAGCAGTGAAGCAGTAACTACCGAGGGGGAGCAGTACTTC. Combining the CDR3 with reference TRBV2 and TRBJ2-7 gives the whole variable domain EPEVTQTPSHQVTQMGQEVILRCVPISNHLYFYWYRQILGQKVEFLVSFYNNEISEKSEIFDDQFSVERPDGSNFTLKIRSTKLEDSAMYFCASSEAVTTEGEQYFGPGTRLTVT.